This TCR beta chain was identified in a study of PD-1 blockade in mismatch repair-deficient tumors. V was pared by 1 base and J by 9 bases, with 7 bases between. This CDR3 is 12 amino acids long. Germline CDR1 reads SNHLY; CDR2 reads FYNNEI. Assay used: immunoSEQ multiplex PCR; TCRdb lists only in-frame clones, some missing. The sample contains some 45,000 clones, 70% to 85% of which appear only once. PCR or immunohistochemistry showed mismatch repair deficiency in every enrolled patient. TCRs were sequenced from a few patients responding to pembrolizumab. The source of this sequence is an adult with mismatch repair-deficient cancer. The chain uses TRBV2 and TRBJ2-1; perhaps TRBD2 as D (5 bases). Material: PBMCs, obtained before pembrolizumab treatment. For the CDR3, the DNA is TGTGCCAGCAGTGAAGATCGGGGTGAGCAGTTCTTC. Translation: CASSEDRGEQFF.